The T cell receptor (beta chain) described here comes from a study of siplizumab effects on memory and regulatory T cells. The CDR3 contains 15 residues. Germline CDR1 and CDR2: SGHDT and YYEEEE. V was clipped by 4 bases and J by 4 bases, with 14 bases between them. This table comes from immunoSEQ multiplex PCR, and its TCRdb copy is limited to in-frame clones, with some not included. There are under 140,000 clones in the sample; roughly 92% occur only once, and under 1.5% lies in the top ten. This clonotype originated in a human donor in good health. This chain links TRBV5-6 with TRBJ1-4, with a tentative D call TRBD1 (5 bases). Sequences were obtained from CD4+ T cells sorted from blood. For the CDR3, the DNA is TGTGCCAGCAGCCGCCGGGGACGGCTTAATGAAAAACTGTTTTTT. Translating gives CASSRRGRLNEKLFF.